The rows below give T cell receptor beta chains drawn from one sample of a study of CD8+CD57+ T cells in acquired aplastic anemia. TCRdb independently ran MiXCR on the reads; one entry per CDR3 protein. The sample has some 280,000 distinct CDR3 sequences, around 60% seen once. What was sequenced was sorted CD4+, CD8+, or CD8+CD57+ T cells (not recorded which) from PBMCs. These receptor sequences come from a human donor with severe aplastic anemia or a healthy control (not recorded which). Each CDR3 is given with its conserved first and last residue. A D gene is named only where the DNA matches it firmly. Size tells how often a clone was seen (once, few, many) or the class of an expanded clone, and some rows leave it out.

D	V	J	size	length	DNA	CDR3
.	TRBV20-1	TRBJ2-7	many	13	TGCAGTGCTAGTTTGGGCAGAAAATACGAGCAGTACTTC	CSASLGRKYEQYF
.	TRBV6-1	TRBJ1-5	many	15	TGTGCCAGCAGTGAACAAGGGGATCGGAATCAGCCCCAGCATTTT	CASSEQGDRNQPQHF
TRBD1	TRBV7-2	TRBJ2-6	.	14	TGTGCCAGCAGGGACAGGGCTGGGGCCAACGTCCTGACTTTC	CASRDRAGANVLTF
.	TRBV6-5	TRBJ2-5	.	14	TGTGCCAGCACGGGACTCGGCGAGAAACAGCCCCAGTACTTC	CASTGLGEKQPQYF
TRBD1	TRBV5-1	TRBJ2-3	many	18	TGCGCCAGCAGCTTGGCCTATGGGACAGGGGCCCGCACAGATACGCAGTATTTT	CASSLAYGTGARTDTQYF
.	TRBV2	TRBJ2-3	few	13	TGTGCCAGCTCTTTGGTTGCCACAGATACGCAGTATTTT	CASSLVATDTQYF
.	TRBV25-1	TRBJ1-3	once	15	TGTGCCAGCAGTGAATGGGGGGTCTCTGGAAACACCATATATTTT	CASSEWGVSGNTIYF
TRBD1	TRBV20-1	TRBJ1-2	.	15	TGCAGTGCTAGAACTTTGGACAGGGGCGGGTATGGCTACACCTTC	CSARTLDRGGYGYTF
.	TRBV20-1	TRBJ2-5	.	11	TGCAGTGCGGGGGAAGGAGAGACCCAGTACTTC	CSAGEGETQYF
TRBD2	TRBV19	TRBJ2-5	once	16	TGTGCCAGTAGTGTCCCTTCGGGGGGGCTGGGGGAGACCCAGTACTTC	CASSVPSGGLGETQYF
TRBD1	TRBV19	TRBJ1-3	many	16	TGTGCCAGTAGCCTAGAACAGGGGTACTACGGAAACACCATATATTTT	CASSLEQGYYGNTIYF